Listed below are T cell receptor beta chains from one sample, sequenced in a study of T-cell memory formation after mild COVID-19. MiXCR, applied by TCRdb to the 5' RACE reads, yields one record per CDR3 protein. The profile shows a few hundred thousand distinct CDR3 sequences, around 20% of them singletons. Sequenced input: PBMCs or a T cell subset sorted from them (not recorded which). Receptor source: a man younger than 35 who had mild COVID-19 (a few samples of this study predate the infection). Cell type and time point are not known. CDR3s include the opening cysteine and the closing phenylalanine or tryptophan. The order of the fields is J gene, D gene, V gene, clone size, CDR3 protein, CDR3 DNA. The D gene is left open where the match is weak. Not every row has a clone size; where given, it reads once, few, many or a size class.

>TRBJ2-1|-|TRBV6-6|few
CASSFPTLDEQFF
TGTGCCAGCAGTTTCCCGACCCTGGATGAGCAGTTCTTC
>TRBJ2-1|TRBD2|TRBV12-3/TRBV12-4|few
CASSFSSGVVDEQFF
TGTGCCAGCAGTTTCTCTAGCGGGGTCGTGGATGAGCAGTTCTTC
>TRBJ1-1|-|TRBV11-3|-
CASSTGHRGPAFF
TGTGCCAGCAGCACGGGACATCGGGGACCGGCTTTCTTT
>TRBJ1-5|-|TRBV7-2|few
CASSGGGTGNQPQHF
TGTGCCAGCAGCGGAGGCGGGACGGGAAATCAGCCCCAGCATTTT
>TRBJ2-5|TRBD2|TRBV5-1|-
CASSFQGGALQETQYF
TGCGCCAGCAGCTTCCAGGGAGGGGCCCTCCAAGAGACCCAGTACTTC
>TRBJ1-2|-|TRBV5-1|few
CASSSRDGYTF
TGCGCCAGCAGCAGTAGGGATGGCTACACCTTC
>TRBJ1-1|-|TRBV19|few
CASRRAVNTEAFF
TGTGCCAGTAGGAGGGCAGTGAACACTGAAGCTTTCTTT
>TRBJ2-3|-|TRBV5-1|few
CASSPGHLASTDTQYF
TGCGCCAGCAGCCCGGGACACCTCGCCAGCACAGATACGCAGTATTTT
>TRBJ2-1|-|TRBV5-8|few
CASSPNEQFF
TGTGCCAGCAGCCCCAATGAGCAGTTCTTC
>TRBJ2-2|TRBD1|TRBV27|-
CASRTGGGSGELFF
TGTGCCAGCAGAACAGGGGGCGGTAGCGGGGAGCTGTTTTTT
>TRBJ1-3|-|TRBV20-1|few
CSATDPTREGNTIYF
TGCAGTGCCACCGACCCGACCCGGGAGGGAAACACCATATATTTT
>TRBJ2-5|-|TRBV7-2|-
CASSITPLGHQQETQYF
TGTGCCAGCAGCATTACACCCCTCGGACACCAGCAAGAGACCCAGTACTTC
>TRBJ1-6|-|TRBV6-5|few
CASSLQGSLYNSPLHF
TGTGCCAGCAGCCTACAGGGAAGTCTCTATAATTCACCCCTCCACTTT
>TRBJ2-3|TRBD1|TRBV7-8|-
CASSTDRGQTQYF
TGTGCCAGCAGCACGGACAGGGGGCAAACGCAGTATTTT
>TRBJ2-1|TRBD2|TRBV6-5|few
CASSYETSGGFEQFF
TGTGCCAGCAGTTACGAGACTAGCGGGGGATTTGAGCAGTTCTTC
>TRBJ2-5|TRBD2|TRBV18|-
CASSPRSLAGGTETQYF
TGTGCCAGCTCACCGCGAAGCCTAGCGGGGGGCACGGAGACCCAGTACTTC
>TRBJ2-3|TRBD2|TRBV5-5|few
CASSLAGGTGTDTQYF
TGTGCCAGCAGTTTAGCGGGGGGTACCGGCACAGATACGCAGTATTTT
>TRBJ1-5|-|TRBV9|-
CASGTGNQPQHF
TGTGCCAGCGGAACAGGGAATCAGCCCCAGCATTTT
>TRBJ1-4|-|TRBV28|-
CASSSTYEKLFF
TGTGCCAGCAGCTCAACCTATGAAAAACTGTTTTTT
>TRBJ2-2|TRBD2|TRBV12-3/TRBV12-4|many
CASSFSSGVPNTGELFF
TGTGCCAGCAGTTTCTCTAGCGGGGTACCGAACACCGGGGAGCTGTTTTTT
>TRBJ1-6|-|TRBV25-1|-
CASTSGTSDSPLHF
TGTGCCAGCACATCCGGGACGTCGGATTCACCCCTCCACTTT
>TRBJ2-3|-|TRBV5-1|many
CASSEALSTDTQYF
TGCGCCAGCAGCGAGGCCCTCAGCACAGATACGCAGTATTTT
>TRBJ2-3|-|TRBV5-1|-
CASRLGSGQAHTQYF
TGCGCCAGCAGACTGGGTTCGGGGCAGGCACATACGCAGTATTTT
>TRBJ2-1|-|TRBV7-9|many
CASSPPGQGHEQFF
TGTGCCAGCAGCCCCCCGGGGCAGGGCCATGAGCAGTTCTTC
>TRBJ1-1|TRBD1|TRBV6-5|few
CASSYSGPGGEAFF
TGTGCCAGCAGTTACTCAGGGCCAGGGGGTGAAGCTTTCTTT